The clone carrying this TCR beta chain was recorded a few times. The sample comes from a study of identical twins. TCRdb re-called the 5' RACE reads through MiXCR, storing one row per CDR3 protein. The table has 550,000 to 700,000 distinct CDR3 sequences, 21% seen once; the top ten hold over 4%. V was trimmed by 0 bases and J by 5 bases, leaving 7 bases between them. Germline V gene lookup returns CDR1 LGHNA and CDR2 YSLEER. The CDR3 covers 14 residues. These sequences were also reported in another study, on T cells expressing NK-cell markers. That work states: CD8+ T cells in roughly six donors included dominant NKG2C+ clonotypes at about 1.0-7.0%.

The sequence was collected from a woman younger than 30 in good health. The gene calls are TRBV4-3 and TRBJ1-4, with D unresolved. The source material was PBMCs. The CDR3 loop reads CASSQDRKNEKLFF. The CDR3 DNA sequence: TGCGCCAGCAGCCAAGACAGGAAAAATGAAAAACTGTTTTTT.